This is a list of T cell receptor beta chains from one sample in a study of radiotherapy plus CTLA-4 blockade in lung cancer. The repertoire was sequenced with immunoSEQ multiplex PCR; TCRdb's copy has only in-frame clones and lacks some. Among roughly 90,000 clones, around 72% were seen once, and the ten largest hold around an eighth. The sample was peripheral blood, taken from a patient treated with radiotherapy plus ipilimumab. The receptors were sampled from a human donor with non-small cell lung cancer that progressed on radiotherapy plus ipilimumab. The CDR3 runs from the conserved cysteine through the conserved F or W. Each record gives: D gene, J gene, V gene, clone size, CDR3 DNA, CDR3 protein. A D gene is named only where the DNA matches it firmly. A row's size may be missing; if present it is once, few, many or a size class.

>NA|TRBJ1-5|TRBV28|NA
TGTGCCAGCAGTTTCTGGGGAACGGAGACTCATCAGCCCCAGCATTTT
CASSFWGTETHQPQHF
>NA|TRBJ2-7|TRBV27|many
TGTGCCAGCAGTTTATTTTTCCCGGGTCAGGCCCCTTCCTACGAGCAGTACTTC
CASSLFFPGQAPSYEQYF
>NA|TRBJ2-1|TRBV25-1|few
TGTGCCAGCAGTGATACCGAGACAGGGAGGGGTGATGAGCAGTTCTTC
CASSDTETGRGDEQFF
>TRBD1|TRBJ1-5|TRBV6-6|NA
TGTGCCAGCAGCCGGACAGGGCCCTATAGCAATCAGCCCCAGCATTTT
CASSRTGPYSNQPQHF
>NA|TRBJ1-1|TRBV28|NA
TGTGCCAGCACCTTCACAGGTTTTAATGAAGCTTTCTTT
CASTFTGFNEAFF
>NA|TRBJ1-1|TRBV5-1|NA
TGCGCCAGCAGCCTATTTCAGGATCAGAACACTGAAGCTTTCTTT
CASSLFQDQNTEAFF
>NA|TRBJ2-7|TRBV11-2|NA
TGTGCCAGCAGCGGACTACGGACAGGTGGCGAGCAGTACTTC
CASSGLRTGGEQYF
>NA|TRBJ2-1|TRBV7-9|NA
TGTGCCAGCAGCTTAGACGCTAACAATGAGCAGTTCTTC
CASSLDANNEQFF
>NA|TRBJ2-1|TRBV19|NA
TGTGCCAGTAGGTCCGACTGGAACAATGAGCAGTTCTTC
CASRSDWNNEQFF
>NA|TRBJ2-6|TRBV27|NA
TGTGCCACCTCGTACACAATTTCTGGGGCCAACGTCCTGACTTTC
CATSYTISGANVLTF
>NA|TRBJ2-7|TRBV5-5|NA
TGTGCCAGCAGCCCTCCGTATCTGGGGCTTAGTTCCTACGAGCAGTACTTC
CASSPPYLGLSSYEQYF
>NA|TRBJ1-5|TRBV28|NA
TGTGCCAGCAGTCGGGGGAATCAGCCCCAGCATTTT
CASSRGNQPQHF
>NA|TRBJ2-7|TRBV30|once
TGTGCCGGGAAGACAGATACCTACGAGCAGTACTTC
CAGKTDTYEQYF
>TRBD2|TRBJ2-3|TRBV7-9|NA
TGTGCCAGCAGCTTAGGCCCCCCACTAGCGGGGGAGTCAGATACGCAGTATTTT
CASSLGPPLAGESDTQYF
>TRBD2|TRBJ2-7|TRBV27|NA
TGTGCCAGCAGGCCGGGACTAGTCGCCCCCGAGCAGTACTTC
CASRPGLVAPEQYF
>TRBD1|TRBJ1-6|TRBV28|NA
TGTGCCAGCAGTCCCGGGACAGGTATAGATTCACCCCTCCACTTT
CASSPGTGIDSPLHF
>TRBD2|TRBJ2-3|TRBV29-1|NA
TGCAGCGTATCCGGGACTAGTGTCGATACGCAGTATTTT
CSVSGTSVDTQYF
>TRBD1|TRBJ2-2|TRBV7-9|NA
TGTGCCAGCAGCAGAACAGGGGGGTACACCGGGGAGCTGTTTTTT
CASSRTGGYTGELFF
>NA|TRBJ2-7|TRBV5-1|few
TGCGCCAGCAGCTTGGGGTACGAGCAGTACTTC
CASSLGYEQYF
>NA|TRBJ2-1|TRBV4-1|NA
TGCGCCAGCAGCCAAGACGGGAGTGGGTACAATGAGCAGTTCTTC
CASSQDGSGYNEQFF
>NA|TRBJ1-2|TRBV2|NA
TGTGCCAGCAGATTTTACGAGGAACAAAGCTACACCTTC
CASRFYEEQSYTF
>NA|TRBJ2-2|TRBV7-9|NA
TGTGCCAGCAGCTTCGGGCTAGCGAACACCGGGGAGCTGTTTTTT
CASSFGLANTGELFF
>NA|TRBJ1-3|TRBV5-1|once
TGCGCCAGCAGCGAGCAGGGAGGCGCCGGAAACACCATATATTTT
CASSEQGGAGNTIYF
>TRBD1|TRBJ1-5|TRBV11-2|NA
TGTGCCAGCAGCTTAAGGGGGCACAATCAGCCCCAGCATTTT
CASSLRGHNQPQHF
>NA|TRBJ1-1|TRBV4-1|NA
TGCGCCAGCAGCCAAGAAACCTCAGGGGCTGTTCACGAAGCTTTCTTT
CASSQETSGAVHEAFF
>NA|TRBJ1-1|TRBV4-3|few
TGCGCCAGCAGCCAAGATAGGGAGAGGAAAGAAGCTTTCTTT
CASSQDRERKEAFF
>NA|TRBJ1-1|TRBV6-1|NA
TGTGCCAGCAGTCCCACGACGCGGTACACTGAAGCTTTCTTT
CASSPTTRYTEAFF
>NA|TRBJ2-3|TRBV28|NA
TGTGCCAGCAGTCTCCCCCGGGACATCAGCACAGATACGCAGTATTTT
CASSLPRDISTDTQYF
>TRBD1|TRBJ2-2|TRBV2|NA
TGTGCCAGCAGCCACACTCGGGACAGCGCGAACACCGGGGAGCTGTTTTTT
CASSHTRDSANTGELFF
>NA|TRBJ2-7|TRBV2|few
TGTGCCAGCGGCCAATTCTACGAGCAGTACTTC
CASGQFYEQYF
>TRBD1|TRBJ2-2|TRBV5-1|NA
TGCGCCAGCAGCTTGAGCGGGACAGGGAGGGCCGGGGAGCTGTTTTTT
CASSLSGTGRAGELFF
>NA|TRBJ1-3|TRBV28|NA
TGTGCCAGCACTTCGGGGAAGAATGGAAACACCATATATTTT
CASTSGKNGNTIYF
>NA|TRBJ1-2|TRBV15|NA
TGTGCCACCGCCTCGGGGCCCTGGAATGGCTACACCTTC
CATASGPWNGYTF
>TRBD1|TRBJ1-2|TRBV5-4|few
TGTGCCAGCAGCCTGAACCGGGACAGGGGTGGGGGCTACACCTTC
CASSLNRDRGGGYTF
>TRBD2|TRBJ2-1|TRBV10-3|NA
TGTGCCATCAGTCGGGGTAGCGGGGGGGCGATCGATGAGCAGTTCTTC
CAISRGSGGAIDEQFF
>TRBD1|TRBJ2-3|TRBV5-6|NA
TGTGCCAGCAGCTCCCGGGACAGGGGGGGCACAGATACGCAGTATTTT
CASSSRDRGGTDTQYF
>TRBD1|TRBJ2-2|TRBV25-1|NA
TGTGCCAGCAGTGAATGGACAGGGGACACCGGGGAGCTGTTTTTT
CASSEWTGDTGELFF
>NA|TRBJ1-1|TRBV9|NA
TGTGCCAGCAGCGTTGACATGAACACTGAAGCTTTCTTT
CASSVDMNTEAFF
>NA|TRBJ2-7|TRBV6-5|NA
TGTGCCAGCAGTTACGTACAGGGGAGGGTCTACGAGCAGTACTTC
CASSYVQGRVYEQYF
>TRBD2|TRBJ2-2|TRBV7-2|NA
TGTGCCAGCAGCTCGGGACTAGCGTCGGGCGGGGAGCTGTTTTTT
CASSSGLASGGELFF
>NA|TRBJ2-7|TRBV6-1|NA
TGTGCCAGCAGCCCCAACTCCTACGAGCAGTACTTC
CASSPNSYEQYF
>TRBD1|TRBJ1-2|TRBV7-9|NA
TGTGCCAGCAGCTTGGACAGGGCGTGGAGCTATGGCTACACCTTC
CASSLDRAWSYGYTF